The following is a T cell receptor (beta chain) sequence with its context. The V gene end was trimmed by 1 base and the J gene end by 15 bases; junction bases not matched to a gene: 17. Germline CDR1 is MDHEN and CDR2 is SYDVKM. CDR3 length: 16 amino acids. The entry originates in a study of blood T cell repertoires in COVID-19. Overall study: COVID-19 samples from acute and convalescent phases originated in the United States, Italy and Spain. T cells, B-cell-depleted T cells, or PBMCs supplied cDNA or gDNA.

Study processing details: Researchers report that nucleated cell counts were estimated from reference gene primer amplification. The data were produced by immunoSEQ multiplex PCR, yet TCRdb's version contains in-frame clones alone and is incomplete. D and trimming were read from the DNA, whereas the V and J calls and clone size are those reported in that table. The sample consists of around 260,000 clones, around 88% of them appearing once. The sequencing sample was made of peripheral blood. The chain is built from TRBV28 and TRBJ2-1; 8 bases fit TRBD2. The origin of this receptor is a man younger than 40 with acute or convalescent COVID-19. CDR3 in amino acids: CASSLYSGGVYYRLFF. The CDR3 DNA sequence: TGTGCCAGCAGTTTATATTCGGGAGGGGTTTATTATCGGCTGTTCTTC.